These 20 T cell receptor beta chains were all obtained from the same sample, sequenced in a study of shared clonotypes between healthy human individuals. Assay used: immunoSEQ multiplex PCR; TCRdb lists only in-frame clones, some missing. There are under 1,900,000 clones in the sample; just under 99% occur only once, and approximately 0.4% lies in the top ten. Sequences were obtained from naive CD4+ T cells sorted from blood. The subset: CD45RA+ positively selected. The source is a man aged 30 to 45 in good health.

V usage is TRBV2 and J usage is TRBJ2-7, with D maybe TRBD2 (5 bases). The length of the CDR3 is 12 residues. Germline V gene data show CDR1 as SNHLY and CDR2 as FYNNEI. V gave up 6 bases and J gave up 2 bases, with 8 bases separating them. The CDR3 loop is CASRPGAYEQYF. DNA for the CDR3: TGTGCCAGCAGGCCCGGGGCCTACGAGCAGTACTTC. The variable domain in full, with the rest retrieved from reference TRBV2 and TRBJ2-7, is EPEVTQTPSHQVTQMGQEVILRCVPISNHLYFYWYRQILGQKVEFLVSFYNNEISEKSEIFDDQFSVERPDGSNFTLKIRSTKLEDSAMYFCASRPGAYEQYFGPGTRLTVT.

The chain couples TRBV14 to TRBJ2-1; perhaps TRBD2 as D (6 bases). Germline lookup yields CDR1 SGHDN and CDR2 FVKESK. This CDR3 contains 15 residues. V dropped 9 bases and J dropped 0 bases, with 15 bases sitting between them. CDR3 residues: CARFTGLHSYNEQFF. CDR3 coding DNA: TGTGCCAGATTCACGGGACTTCACTCCTACAATGAGCAGTTCTTC. The full variable domain, in which reference TRBV14 and TRBJ2-1 provide the parts outside the CDR3, is EAGVTQFPSHSVIEKGQTVTLRCDPISGHDNLYWYRRVMGKEIKFLLHFVKESKQDESGMPNNRFLAERTGGTYSTLKVQPAELEDSGVYFCARFTGLHSYNEQFFGPGTRLTVL.

The V and J genes are TRBV5-5 and TRBJ1-2, with unresolved D. V was clipped by 4 bases and J by 0 bases, with 10 bases between them. The CDR3 is made up of 14 amino acids. Per the germline V gene, CDR1 is SGHKS and CDR2 is YYEKEE (reference sequence). The CDR3: CASSPRGTNYGYTF. CDR3 coding DNA: TGTGCCAGCAGCCCCCGGGGAACTAACTATGGCTACACCTTC.

The genes are TRBV2 and TRBJ2-1, with 11 bases identical to TRBD2. Per germline, CDR1 SNHLY and CDR2 FYNNEI. Germline trimming cut 7 bases from V and 9 bases from J; bases unmatched to any gene: 11. This CDR3 comprises 15 residues. As DNA, the CDR3 is TGTGCCAGCATGCAGACTAGCGGGACCTCCGGTGAGCAGTTCTTC. This codes for CASMQTSGTSGEQFF. The variable domain in full, with the rest retrieved from reference TRBV2 and TRBJ2-1, is EPEVTQTPSHQVTQMGQEVILRCVPISNHLYFYWYRQILGQKVEFLVSFYNNEISEKSEIFDDQFSVERPDGSNFTLKIRSTKLEDSAMYFCASMQTSGTSGEQFFGPGTRLTVL.

The gene calls are TRBV29-1 and TRBJ2-1, with TRBD1 matching over 8 bases. The CDR3 covers 16 residues. After removal of 6 bases from V and 4 bases from J, the junction contained 14 bases not matched to a gene. Germline V lookup: CDR1 SQVTM, CDR2 ANQGSEA. CDR3 sequence reads: CSVVGSSGQEYNEQFF. As DNA, the CDR3 is TGCAGCGTCGTCGGATCTTCGGGACAGGAGTACAATGAGCAGTTCTTC.

The chain recombines TRBV11-2 with TRBJ2-7; TRBD1 matches at 8 bases. V lost 1 base to trimming and J lost 1 base; unmatched junction nucleotides: 3. Germline-derived CDR1 and CDR2 are SGHAT and FQNNGV. The CDR3 length is 15 residues. The CDR3 nucleotides are TGTGCCAGCAGCTTAGCCCGGGACAGGTCCTACGAGCAGTACTTC. Residues: CASSLARDRSYEQYF. Filled out from reference TRBV11-2 and TRBJ2-7, the complete variable domain reads EAGVAQSPRYKIIEKRQSVAFWCNPISGHATLYWYQQILGQGPKLLIQFQNNGVVDDSQLPKDRFSAERLKGVDSTLKIQPAKLEDSAVYLCASSLARDRSYEQYFGPGTRLTVT.

The chain joins TRBV2 to TRBJ2-7; TRBD1 agrees at 8 bases. Germline CDR1 and CDR2: SNHLY and FYNNEI. J gave up 6 bases and V 7 bases, and 11 bases lay outside the gene matches. The length of the CDR3 is 14 residues. The CDR3 region has the DNA TGTGCCAGCATATCAGGGGGCGGTTTAGCCGAGCAGTACTTC. It yields the protein CASISGGGLAEQYF.

The chain joins TRBV5-1 to TRBJ2-1; a weak D match, TRBD2 (6 bases). This CDR3 is 15 amino acids long. The V end was cut by 4 bases, the J end by 6 bases, with 17 bases between. Germline CDR1 reads SGHRS; CDR2 reads YFSETQ. The CDR3 loop is CASSPTANSGNEQFF. The CDR3 DNA is TGCGCCAGCAGCCCCACTGCAAATAGCGGCAATGAGCAGTTCTTC.

J is TRBJ1-3 and V is TRBV7-2; D possibly corresponds to TRBD1 (5 bases). The CDR3 covers 16 residues. The germline gives CDR1 SGHTA, CDR2 FQGNSA. Trimming took off 1 base at V and 2 bases at J, with 12 bases between the two ends. The CDR3 bases are TGTGCCAGCAGCTTAGTCGGTGGCAGGGCTGGAAACACCATATATTTT. Translated, it gives CASSLVGGRAGNTIYF.

CDR3: CAWTGTLVGYTF. The CDR3 DNA is TGTGCCTGGACCGGGACACTTGTCGGCTACACCTTC. The chain recombines TRBV30 with TRBJ1-2, with D perhaps matching TRBD1 (6 bases). CDR1 and CDR2 from the germline V gene are GTSNPN and SVGIG (reference sequence). V lost 4 bases and J 8 bases, leaving 14 bases between the germline ends. The CDR3 contains 12 residues.

The chain employs TRBV4-1 and TRBJ2-3; D not certain. V was cut by 5 bases and J by 2 bases, with 2 bases left in between. This CDR3 has 11 amino acids. Per germline, CDR1 MGHRA and CDR2 YSYEKL. CDR3 sequence reads: CASSFTDTQYF. In DNA, the CDR3 is TGCGCCAGCAGCTTCACAGATACGCAGTATTTT.

The V and J genes are TRBV18 and TRBJ2-3, with TRBD1 identical over 10 bases. V lost 4 bases, J lost 4 bases, and 14 bases stayed unmatched. The germline gives CDR1 KGHSH, CDR2 LQKENI. This CDR3 is 18 amino acids long. The CDR3 loop is CASSLSIGSGQGADTQYF. CDR3 in DNA: TGTGCCAGCTCACTGTCTATAGGCTCCGGACAGGGGGCAGATACGCAGTATTTT.

The chain is built from TRBV7-9 and TRBJ1-2; D not resolved. With 5 bases removed from V and 2 bases from J, the gap between germline ends came to 6 bases. There are 12 residues in the CDR3. Germline CDR1 reads SEHNR; CDR2 reads FQNEAQ (reference sequence). CDR3 amino acids: CASSTQNYGYTF. The CDR3 DNA reads as TGTGCCAGCAGCACACAAAACTATGGCTACACCTTC.

This clone appeared a single time. The chain combines TRBV29-1 with TRBJ1-1; 9 bases map to TRBD1. There are 18 residues in the CDR3. J gave up 0 bases and V 2 bases, and 13 bases lay outside the gene matches. CDR1 and CDR2 (germline): SQVTM, ANQGSEA. The CDR3 DNA is TGCAGCGTTGAAAAGTGGCCCGGGACAGGGATCATGAACACTGAAGCTTTCTTT. As protein: CSVEKWPGTGIMNTEAFF.

This clone was recorded only once. This chain links TRBV18 with TRBJ1-5; D not resolved. The V gene's germline CDR1 is KGHSH and CDR2 LQKENI. V was trimmed by 6 bases and J by 1 base, leaving 7 bases between them. The CDR3 covers 13 residues. This CDR3 is CASSGRSNQPQHF. CDR3 bases: TGTGCCAGCTCCGGGAGGAGCAATCAGCCCCAGCATTTT. Together with reference TRBV18 and TRBJ1-5, the CDR3 gives the full variable domain: NAGVMQNPRHLVRRRGQEARLRCSPMKGHSHVYWYRQLPEEGLKFMVYLQKENIIDESGMPKERFSAEFPKEGPSILRIQQVVRGDSAAYFCASSGRSNQPQHFGDGTRLSIL.

The V call is TRBV19, the J call TRBJ1-2, with D perhaps TRBD1 (6 bases). CDR1 is LNHDA, CDR2 SQIVND, per germline (reference sequence). The germline V and J ends were trimmed by 6 bases and 1 base, with 9 bases remaining between them. The CDR3 totals 13 residues. CDR3 bases: TGTGCCAGTAGGACGGACAGTAACTATGGCTACACCTTC. The encoded protein is CASRTDSNYGYTF.

The V and J genes are TRBV28 and TRBJ2-1; D unclear. Germline values: CDR1 MDHEN, CDR2 SYDVKM. CDR3 size: 12 residues. Trimming stripped 4 bases from V and 9 bases from J, with 10 bases between. The CDR3 bases are TGTGCCAGCAGTTCCTCCCGGACTGAGCAGTTCTTC. Translating gives CASSSSRTEQFF. Together with reference TRBV28 and TRBJ2-1, the CDR3 gives the full variable domain: DVKVTQSSRYLVKRTGEKVFLECVQDMDHENMFWYRQDPGLGLRLIYFSYDVKMKEKGDIPEGYSVSREKKERFSLILESASTNQTSMYLCASSSSRTEQFFGPGTRLTVL.

The V call is TRBV11-2, the J call TRBJ1-1; D is uncertain. V lost 1 base to trimming and J lost 1 base, with 10 bases between them. There are 15 residues in the CDR3. CDR1 is SGHAT, CDR2 FQNNGV, per germline. The CDR3 sequence is CASSLVGPRNTEAFF. The DNA for the CDR3 is TGTGCCAGCAGCTTAGTGGGTCCCAGGAACACTGAAGCTTTCTTT.

This rearrangement joins TRBV15 to TRBJ2-2; TRBD1 agrees at 8 bases. V was pared by 4 bases and J by 5 bases, with 9 bases of the junction left unmatched. CDR1 LNHNV and CDR2 YYDKDF come from the germline V gene (reference sequence). The CDR3 is made up of 16 amino acids. The CDR3 sequence: CATSTGQGLKTGELFF. The CDR3 region has the DNA TGTGCCACCAGCACCGGACAGGGATTGAAGACCGGGGAGCTGTTTTTT.

DNA of the CDR3: TGCGCCAGCAGCCTCCTCAGGGTCGGATCCTACGAGCAGTACTTC. Protein sequence: CASSLLRVGSYEQYF. This chain connects TRBV5-1 to TRBJ2-7, with a tentative D call TRBD1 (5 bases). Germline CDR1 and CDR2: SGHRS and YFSETQ. The CDR3 is made up of 15 amino acids. The V end lost 4 bases, the J end lost 1 base, and 15 bases lay between the germline ends. The full variable domain, with the rest looked up from reference TRBV5-1 and TRBJ2-7, is KAGVTQTPRYLIKTRGQQVTLSCSPISGHRSVSWYQQTPGQGLQFLFEYFSETQRNKGNFPGRFSGRQFSNSRSEMNVSTLELGDSALYLCASSLLRVGSYEQYFGPGTRLTVT.